This is a list of T cell receptor beta chains from one sample in a study of prognosis after radiotherapy for stage I lung cancer. TCRdb analysed the multiplex PCR reads with MiXCR anew, one entry per CDR3 protein. The sample holds roughly 25,000 distinct CDR3 sequences, 35% to 40% seen once. The sample here was PBMCs, taken before or after stereotactic body radiation therapy (not recorded which). These receptors all come from a donor at least 50 years old with non-small cell lung cancer. Each CDR3 is given with its conserved first and last residue. Fields, in order: J gene, D gene, V gene, clone size, CDR3 DNA, CDR3 protein. D genes are given only for firm matches. Expanded clones get a size class; other rows say once, few or many, or leave the size out.

TRBJ1-4 NA TRBV12-3/TRBV12-4 once TGTGCCAGCAGTCCCCGAGGTAGAGGGGAAAAACTGTTTTTT CASSPRGRGEKLFF
TRBJ2-3 NA TRBV19 many TGTGCCAGCGGCTCACGGGATATACGAACAGATACGCAGTATTTT CASGSRDIRTDTQYF
TRBJ2-1 TRBD2 TRBV7-3 many TGTGCCAGCAGCTTAGTGGTTGGCGGGGGGAGCTCCTACAATGAGCAGTTCTTC CASSLVVGGGSSYNEQFF
TRBJ2-2 NA TRBV24-1 NA TGTGCCACCAGTGATTTACTCACCGGGGAGCTTTTTTTT CATSDLLTGELFF
TRBJ2-7 NA TRBV9 many TGTGCCAGCAGCGTAGAAGGAGAACCCTACGAGCAGTACTTC CASSVEGEPYEQYF
TRBJ1-6 NA TRBV10-3 many TGTGCCATCAGCCGACAGTATGGTAATTCACCCCTCCACTTT CAISRQYGNSPLHF
TRBJ2-1 TRBD2 TRBV20-1 NA TGCAGTGCTAGAGGTGTAACGGGGGGAACCTACAATGAGCAGTTCTTC CSARGVTGGTYNEQFF
TRBJ1-2 TRBD1 TRBV18 once TGTGCCAGCTCAGCAAAGGGACAGGGTGATGTACGCGGCTACACCTTC CASSAKGQGDVRGYTF
TRBJ1-2 TRBD1 TRBV11-3 NA TGTGCCAGCAGCTTGGAGGGTCGACAGGGGTACTATTGCTACACCTTC CASSLEGRQGYYCYTF
TRBJ2-2 NA TRBV20-1 NA TGCAGTGCTAGCTCTCACCCCGGGGCCGGGGAGCTGTTTTTT CSASSHPGAGELFF
TRBJ1-2 NA TRBV27 many TGTGCCAGCAGTTTAAGATCGCAGGGTATGAGTTCTAACTATGGCTACACCTTC CASSLRSQGMSSNYGYTF
TRBJ1-1 NA TRBV19 many TGTGCCAGTAGTCCCAGCCTTCTAAGGACAGACCTGAACACTGAAGCTTTCTTT CASSPSLLRTDLNTEAFF
TRBJ1-5 NA TRBV19 many TGTGCCAGTAGTGGCCCTCGGACACGGAGTTGGAATCAGCCCCAGCATTTT CASSGPRTRSWNQPQHF
TRBJ2-2 TRBD2 TRBV14 many TGTGCCAGCAGCCATCGGAGAGGAGCTAGCGGGAGAGACACCGGGGAGCTGTTTTTT CASSHRRGASGRDTGELFF
TRBJ2-1 NA TRBV12-3/TRBV12-4 few TGTGCCAGCAGTTTTGGTAGAGACAATGAGCAGTTCTTC CASSFGRDNEQFF
TRBJ1-2 NA TRBV20-1 many TGCAGTGCTGGACAGAATAATGGCTACACCTTC CSAGQNNGYTF
TRBJ2-3 NA TRBV29-1 NA TGCAGCCCAGTGACTAGCACAGATACGCAGTATTTT CSPVTSTDTQYF
TRBJ2-1 NA TRBV7-9 many TGTGCCAGCAACCAAAACCCAGGGGGGGAGCAGTTCTTC CASNQNPGGEQFF
TRBJ2-3 NA TRBV5-6 many TGTGCCAGCAGCTTGGACTTACCAGATACGCAGTATTTT CASSLDLPDTQYF
TRBJ2-5 TRBD2 TRBV20-1 many TGCAGTGCTAGAGAGGCTAGCGGGATATTAGAGACCCAGTACTTC CSAREASGILETQYF
TRBJ2-7 NA TRBV4-1 many TGCGCCAGCAGCCAACAGACTAGCTACGAGCAGTACTTC CASSQQTSYEQYF
TRBJ1-4 NA TRBV7-3 many TGTGCCAGCAGCGCCGGAGGGTCGGATGAAAAACTGTTTTTT CASSAGGSDEKLFF
TRBJ2-5 TRBD1 TRBV19 many TGTGCCAGTAGTGCGGAGGACAGGGGATATGAGACCCAGTACTTC CASSAEDRGYETQYF
TRBJ1-1 NA TRBV4-1 NA TGCGCCAGCAGCCTAGGAACCGGACGGAGCACTGAAGCTTTCTTT CASSLGTGRSTEAFF
TRBJ1-6 TRBD1 TRBV28 many TGTGCCAGCAACCACAGGGGGAAGCGGCGTTCACCCCTCCACTTT CASNHRGKRRSPLHF
TRBJ1-5 NA TRBV7-2 NA TGTGCCAGCAGCTTAATAGGGGGGAGTCAGCCCCAGCATTTT CASSLIGGSQPQHF
TRBJ1-5 NA TRBV7-2 many TGTGCCAGCGGACGTAAGGGCGGGAATCAGCCCCAGCATTTT CASGRKGGNQPQHF
TRBJ2-4 TRBD1 TRBV12-3/TRBV12-4 many TGTGCCAGCACCACTGACAGGGAAAGTGGGGTAACCAAAAACATTCAGTACTTC CASTTDRESGVTKNIQYF
TRBJ1-1 TRBD1 TRBV25-1 NA TGTGCCAGCGTGGAGGGGGCGAGGACTGAAGCTTTCTTT CASVEGARTEAFF
TRBJ1-3 NA TRBV15 many TGTGCCACCAGCAGAGATGGTGGGGCCGGAAACACCATATATTTT CATSRDGGAGNTIYF
TRBJ2-2 TRBD2 TRBV12-3/TRBV12-4 once TGTGCCAGCAGTCCAACTAGCGGGGGCCTCTCGGGCACCGGGGAGCTGTTTTTT CASSPTSGGLSGTGELFF
TRBJ1-2 NA TRBV10-3 NA TGTGCCATCAAAGTTGGGGGTTCCGTCTATGGCTACACCTTC CAIKVGGSVYGYTF
TRBJ1-1 NA TRBV10-3 NA TGTGCCATCAGGACCGCCGGGATAAACACTGAAGCTTTCTTT CAIRTAGINTEAFF
TRBJ1-5 TRBD1 TRBV6-2/TRBV6-3 few TGTGCCAGCAGTGGAACGGGACAGGGGGTCAGGATGCCCCAGCATTTT CASSGTGQGVRMPQHF
TRBJ2-3 NA TRBV10-3 many TGTGCCATCAGTGGTGAGGGCCGCACAGATACGCAGTATTTT CAISGEGRTDTQYF
TRBJ2-7 NA TRBV2 many TGTGCCAGCAGCTACAGTGAACTGGGCGAGCAGTACTTC CASSYSELGEQYF
TRBJ1-2 TRBD1 TRBV28 NA TGTGCCAGCAGTCTAGAGGGGGCCAAAAACTATTTCTACACCTTC CASSLEGAKNYFYTF
TRBJ2-3 NA TRBV3-1 many TGTGCCAGCAGCCAAAGGGGGGCTTCAGATACGCAGTATTTT CASSQRGASDTQYF
TRBJ2-1 NA TRBV7-3 NA TGTGCCAGCAGCTTAAGCAGCTACAATGAGCAGTTCTTC CASSLSSYNEQFF
TRBJ1-4 NA TRBV28 few TGTTCCAGCAGGATGTACGGAGGACTCGAAAAACTGTTTTTT CSSRMYGGLEKLFF
TRBJ2-7 TRBD2 TRBV27 many TGTGCCAGCAGCCCGGGGAGGGGCGGAAACGAGCAGTACTTC CASSPGRGGNEQYF
TRBJ1-4 NA TRBV29-1 few TGCAGCGTTGGGGCCTGGGGGGGCGCGGCTAATGAAAAACTGTTTTTT CSVGAWGGAANEKLFF
TRBJ2-7 NA TRBV20-1 once TGCAGTGCTAGGGCAGGAACCCCCTACGAGCAGTACTTC CSARAGTPYEQYF
TRBJ1-3 NA TRBV12-5 many TGTGCTAGTGGTTTGACCGATAACCCAGGAAACACCATATATTTT CASGLTDNPGNTIYF
TRBJ2-3 TRBD2 TRBV20-1 many TGCAGTGCTCGGGGGGGAGGAGCACGCGGGACGCAGTATTTT CSARGGGARGTQYF
TRBJ1-3 NA TRBV19 many TGTGCCAGTAGTATCCCCGGCACTCCCGGAGGAAACACCATATATTTT CASSIPGTPGGNTIYF
TRBJ1-2 NA TRBV20-1 many TGCAGTGCCCCGGTTGGAGGGGGGAACTATGGCTACACCTTC CSAPVGGGNYGYTF
TRBJ2-7 NA TRBV5-1 NA TGCGCCAGCAGCTTGATGGCAGCAAGCGTGCTACAGTGTCAGTACTTC CASSLMAASVLQCQYF